This T cell receptor beta chain was identified during a study of T cell responses to AZD1222 COVID-19 vaccine. The CDR3 contains 13 residues. The V end lost 4 bases, the J end lost 2 bases, and 10 bases lay between the germline ends. Germline CDR1 reads SGHKS; CDR2 reads YYEKEE (reference sequence). Notes on this clone: As yet, its antigen is unknown.

The study's findings and limits: The donor group comprised mostly white British people and more females; the analysis possibly underestimated clonal diversity. Recipients of two AZD1222 doses showed rising Spike-specific TCR breadth and depth.

Generated by immunoSEQ multiplex PCR, the TCRdb table keeps only in-frame clones and is missing some. The sample lists 150,000 to 200,000 clones; around 90% were seen once. Here the sequenced sample was peripheral blood, taken 28 days after the second AZD1222 dose. The chain links TRBV5-5 to TRBJ2-7, with no clear D. The TCR originated in an adult who received the AZD1222 COVID-19 vaccine. The CDR3 spells CASSHDLTYEQYF. The CDR3, as DNA: TGTGCCAGCAGCCATGATCTCACCTACGAGCAGTACTTC. Together with reference TRBV5-5 and TRBJ2-7, the CDR3 gives the full variable domain: DAGVTQSPTHLIKTRGQQVTLRCSPISGHKSVSWYQQVLGQGPQFIFQYYEKEERGRGNFPDRFSARQFPNYSSELNVNALLLGDSALYLCASSHDLTYEQYFGPGTRLTVT.